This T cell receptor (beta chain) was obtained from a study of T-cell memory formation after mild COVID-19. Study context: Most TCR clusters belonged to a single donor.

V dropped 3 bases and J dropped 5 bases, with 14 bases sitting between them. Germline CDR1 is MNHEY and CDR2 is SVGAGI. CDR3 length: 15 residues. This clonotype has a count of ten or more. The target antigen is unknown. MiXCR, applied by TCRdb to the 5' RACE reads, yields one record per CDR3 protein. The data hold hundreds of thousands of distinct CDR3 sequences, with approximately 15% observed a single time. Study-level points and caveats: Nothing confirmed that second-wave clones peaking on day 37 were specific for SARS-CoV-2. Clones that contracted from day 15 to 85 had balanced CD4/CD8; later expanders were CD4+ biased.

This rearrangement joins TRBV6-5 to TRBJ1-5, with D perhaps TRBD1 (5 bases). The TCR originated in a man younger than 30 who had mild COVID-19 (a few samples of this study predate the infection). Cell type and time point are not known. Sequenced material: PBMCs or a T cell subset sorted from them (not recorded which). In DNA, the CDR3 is TGTGCCAGCAGTTATTCGGGAGGGGAGGATCAGCCCCAGCATTTT. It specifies CASSYSGGEDQPQHF.